The rows below give T cell receptor beta chains drawn from one sample of a study of shared clonotypes between healthy human individuals. This table comes from immunoSEQ multiplex PCR, and its TCRdb copy is limited to in-frame clones, with some not included. The sample carries about 2.3 million clones, 93% recorded once. Source material: naive CD4+ T cells from PBMCs. The source of these receptors is a man between 18 and 35 years old in good health. Some clones in this sample may be carry-over from other donors' samples. The CDR3 runs from the conserved cysteine through the conserved F or W. Size is stated for part of the rows, as once, few or many counts, or as a class when the clone is expanded.

NA	TRBV9	CASSVGRGDTQYF
NA	TRBV5-1	CASSLGNENTGELFF
NA	TRBV27	CASSFLAVAKNIQYF
NA	TRBV10-3	CAISDLLGAEAFF
NA	TRBV30	CAWSVARNPATNEKLFF
NA	TRBV27	CASSLRGWSSYEQYF
NA	TRBV11-2	CASRPGAGANVLTF
NA	TRBV27	CASSTGGSGYTF
NA	TRBV6-1	CASSDGTGGRYEQYF
few	TRBV10-3	CAISETDTEAFF
NA	TRBV18	CASSDGQGAYSYEQYF
NA	TRBV11-2	CASSFSTGTNYGYTF
NA	TRBV4-2	CASSRGGQGPYEQYF
NA	TRBV5-8	CASSPSGTRASEAFF
NA	TRBV28	CASSWTGIGYTF
NA	TRBV6-5	CASSRTGSGNTIYF
NA	TRBV7-3	CASSPRQGGEQYF
NA	TRBV16	CASTPGTGNYYGYTF
NA	TRBV4-1	CASSQAGAEQYF
NA	TRBV9	CASSVMGLGGNEQFF
NA	TRBV2	CASSEGTGVETQYF
NA	TRBV5-6	CASSLPGGRRTYEQYF
NA	TRBV7-2	CASSLLRGRQNIQYF
NA	TRBV30	CAWMGLGADTEAFF
NA	TRBV18	CASSHSEASGNTIYF
NA	TRBV21-1	CASSEAYRPPEGNTEAFF
NA	TRBV28	CASSLGSYNEQFF
once	TRBV13	CASSLGLVAGNTIYF
NA	TRBV5-8	CASSLEGLLFGQYF